These T cell receptor beta chains were read from a single sample in a study of blood T cell repertoires in COVID-19. Assay: immunoSEQ multiplex PCR; the TCRdb copy retains only in-frame clones and omits some. In the table there are approximately 47,000 clones, roughly 88% of which are singletons. Sequenced material: peripheral blood. These receptors came from a human donor with active COVID-19. The donor label of this sample is uncertain. Both conserved end residues are part of each CDR3. D genes are given only for firm matches. Size values are once, few and many counts, or a class for expanded clones, and some rows have none.

d_gene,j_gene,abundance,v_gene,CDR3nt,CDR3aa
.,TRBJ1-4,.,TRBV28,TGTGCCAGCAGAACCGCCCAGGGTCCTAATGAAAAACTGTTTTTT,CASRTAQGPNEKLFF
.,TRBJ2-3,.,TRBV18,TGTGCCAGCTCACACGGAGGAGTTACTAGCACAGATACGCAGTATTTT,CASSHGGVTSTDTQYF
TRBD1,TRBJ2-7,.,TRBV11-3,TGTGCCAGCAGCTTAGGATGGACAGGGGACGAGCAGTACTTC,CASSLGWTGDEQYF
TRBD2,TRBJ2-5,.,TRBV7-8,TGTGCCAGCACCCTAGGGCGACTAGCCGGTGAGACCCAGTACTTC,CASTLGRLAGETQYF
.,TRBJ2-7,.,TRBV4-1,TGCGCCAGCAGCCAAGGTCTCCAGGTCTCCTACGAGCAGTACTTC,CASSQGLQVSYEQYF
TRBD2,TRBJ2-1,.,TRBV18,TGTGCCAGCTCACCCGTACGGCGGACTAGTGGCAGTGAGCAGTTCTTC,CASSPVRRTSGSEQFF
.,TRBJ2-7,.,TRBV18,TGTGCCAGCTCACCGGGAACAGGGAGAGGGCAGTACTTC,CASSPGTGRGQYF
.,TRBJ1-1,.,TRBV5-1,TGCGCCAGCAGCTTGATGGGAGGGGGAGGCACTGAAGCTTTCTTT,CASSLMGGGGTEAFF
TRBD1,TRBJ2-1,.,TRBV5-4,TGTGCCAGCAGCCCCCGGACAGGGGGACTGAGTAGCAATGAGCAGTTCTTC,CASSPRTGGLSSNEQFF
TRBD2,TRBJ2-3,.,TRBV5-1,TGCGCCAGCAAGCAGACTAGCGGGAGTTTGGGGACAGATACGCAGTATTTT,CASKQTSGSLGTDTQYF
TRBD1,TRBJ2-2,.,TRBV27,TGTGCCAGCACCTTGGACAGGCCTTATACCGGGGAGCTGTTTTTT,CASTLDRPYTGELFF
TRBD2,TRBJ2-3,.,TRBV11-2,TGTGCCAGCAGGGCTAGCGGGAGATCGGATACGCAGTATTTT,CASRASGRSDTQYF
TRBD2,TRBJ2-5,.,TRBV9,TGTGCCAGCAGCGTAGGACTAGCGGAAGAGACCCAGTACTTC,CASSVGLAEETQYF
TRBD2,TRBJ2-7,.,TRBV7-9,TGTGCCAGCAGCAATGGACTAGCCGGATCCTACGAGCAGTACTTC,CASSNGLAGSYEQYF
.,TRBJ1-2,.,TRBV7-2,TGTGCCAGCAGCCCCGGCCAGGCCTATGGCTACACCTTC,CASSPGQAYGYTF
.,TRBJ2-1,.,TRBV7-3,TGTGCCAGCAGCCCCGCCGGTGGGCCTTCGGATGAGCAGTTCTTC,CASSPAGGPSDEQFF
.,TRBJ1-1,once,TRBV18,TGTGCCAGCTCACCACCGAGCCTAGACACTGAAGCTTTCTTT,CASSPPSLDTEAFF
.,TRBJ2-1,.,TRBV12-5,TGTGCTAGTGGTTTGTACGGGTTGGATGAGCAGTTCTTC,CASGLYGLDEQFF
.,TRBJ1-4,.,TRBV12-5,TGTGCTAGTGGTTTGGTATTTTCAGGGTTCGAAAAACTGTTTTTT,CASGLVFSGFEKLFF
.,TRBJ2-3,.,TRBV24-1,TGTGCCACCAGTGATTTAAAACTAGTCTTGGATACGCAGTATTTT,CATSDLKLVLDTQYF
TRBD2,TRBJ2-7,.,TRBV2,TGTGCCAGCAGTGGTAGCGGGGGATGGTACGAGCAGTACTTC,CASSGSGGWYEQYF
.,TRBJ2-3,.,TRBV19,TGTGCCAGTACCCCCGGGACAACGGTGGGAGATACGCAGTATTTT,CASTPGTTVGDTQYF
TRBD2,TRBJ2-7,.,TRBV7-2,TGTGCCAGCAGCTGGGGGGGGAGCTCCTACGAGCAGTACTTC,CASSWGGSSYEQYF
TRBD2,TRBJ2-3,.,TRBV6-4,TGTGCCAGCAGTGGCGGGGGGGCCACAGATACGCAGTATTTT,CASSGGGATDTQYF
TRBD2,TRBJ2-3,.,TRBV5-1,TGCGCCAGCAGCTGGAGCGGGGGGGGCACAGATACGCAGTATTTT,CASSWSGGGTDTQYF
.,TRBJ1-1,.,TRBV18,TGTGCCAGCTCATTAGGACAGAAGAGCACTGAAGCTTTCTTT,CASSLGQKSTEAFF
TRBD1,TRBJ2-5,.,TRBV6-6,TGTGCCAGCAGACCCGACAGGGGGCGGGGGGAGACCCAGTACTTC,CASRPDRGRGETQYF
.,TRBJ1-6,.,TRBV2,TGTGCCAGCAGTGCCTTAAAACCCCTCCACTTT,CASSALKPLHF
TRBD2,TRBJ2-2,.,TRBV19,TGTGCCAGTAGCCCACTAGCGGGGGTAACCGGGGAGCTGTTTTTT,CASSPLAGVTGELFF
TRBD2,TRBJ2-3,.,TRBV11-3,TGTGCCAGCAGCCCCTGGACTAGCGGGAACACAGATACGCAGTATTTT,CASSPWTSGNTDTQYF